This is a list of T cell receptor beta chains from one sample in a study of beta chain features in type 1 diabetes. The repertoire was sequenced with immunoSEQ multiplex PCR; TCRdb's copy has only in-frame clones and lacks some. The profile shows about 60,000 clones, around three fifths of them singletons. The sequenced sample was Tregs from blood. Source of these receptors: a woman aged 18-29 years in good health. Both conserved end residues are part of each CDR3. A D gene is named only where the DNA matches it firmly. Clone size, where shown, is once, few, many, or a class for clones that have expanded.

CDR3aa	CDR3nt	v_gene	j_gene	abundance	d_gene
CASSQPGTARGYGYTF	TGTGCCAGCAGCCAACCAGGGACAGCCAGGGGCTATGGCTACACCTTC	TRBV4-2	TRBJ1-2	once	TRBD1
CASSLSGGGSEQFF	TGCGCCAGCAGCTTGTCGGGAGGGGGTAGTGAGCAGTTCTTC	TRBV5-1	TRBJ2-1	once	TRBD2
CASSQEGQGVGGYTF	TGTGCCAGCAGCCAAGAAGGACAGGGGGTAGGCGGCTACACCTTC	TRBV14	TRBJ1-2	-	TRBD1
CASSYRQANMNTEAFF	TGTGCCAGCAGCTATCGACAGGCTAACATGAACACTGAAGCTTTCTTT	TRBV7-8	TRBJ1-1	-	-
CASSLWGGSGSTGELFF	TGCGCCAGCAGCTTGTGGGGAGGATCAGGGAGCACCGGGGAGCTGTTTTTT	TRBV5-1	TRBJ2-2	few	-
CASSFGLAGENEQFF	TGTGCCAGCAGCTTCGGACTAGCGGGAGAGAATGAGCAGTTCTTC	TRBV9	TRBJ2-1	-	TRBD2
CASSLGAFRTIYF	TGTGCCAGCAGCTTAGGGGCGTTTCGCACCATATATTTT	TRBV7-9	TRBJ1-3	-	-
CASSLGQTSGANVLTF	TGCGCCAGCAGCTTGGGACAGACTTCTGGGGCCAACGTCCTGACTTTC	TRBV5-1	TRBJ2-6	-	-
CASLGQSGNTIYF	TGTGCCAGTTTAGGACAGTCTGGAAACACCATATATTTT	TRBV25-1	TRBJ1-3	-	-
CASRPGLAGAYEQYF	TGCGCCAGCAGACCTGGACTAGCGGGAGCCTACGAGCAGTACTTC	TRBV5-1	TRBJ2-7	-	TRBD2
CASSQGRVAFF	TGCGCCAGCAGCCAAGGGAGGGTTGCGTTCTTC	TRBV4-3	TRBJ2-1	-	-
CASPGEASECYEQYF	TGTGCCAGCCCCGGAGAGGCCTCGGAGTGCTACGAGCAGTACTTC	TRBV21-1	TRBJ2-7	-	-
CASSLEGATQYF	TGCGCCAGCAGCTTAGAGGGGGCAACGCAGTATTTT	TRBV5-1	TRBJ2-3	-	TRBD1
CASSVGGAGNTIYF	TGTGCCAGCAGCGTAGGGGGGGCTGGAAACACCATATATTTT	TRBV9	TRBJ1-3	-	-
CASKDLAGTDYGYTF	TGTGCCAGTAAAGACCTGGCCGGGACAGACTATGGCTACACCTTC	TRBV19	TRBJ1-2	-	TRBD1
CASSVGKQASNTGELFF	TGTGCCAGCAGCGTAGGAAAGCAGGCCTCGAACACCGGGGAGCTGTTTTTT	TRBV9	TRBJ2-2	few	-
CASSQRRDLGGETQYF	TGCGCCAGCAGCCAGCGGAGGGACTTGGGAGGGGAGACCCAGTACTTC	TRBV4-1	TRBJ2-5	few	TRBD2
CASSVGHITDTQYF	TGTGCCAGCAGCGTAGGACATATAACAGATACGCAGTATTTT	TRBV9	TRBJ2-3	-	-
CASSQDEAGGGDTQYF	TGCGCCAGCAGCCAAGATGAGGCAGGAGGCGGAGATACGCAGTATTTT	TRBV4-1	TRBJ2-3	-	-
CASGQEPNEKLFF	TGTGCCAGCGGACAGGAACCAAATGAAAAACTGTTTTTT	TRBV7-2	TRBJ1-4	-	TRBD1
CASTGTGQETQYF	TGTGCCAGCACCGGGACAGGGCAGGAGACCCAGTACTTC	TRBV2	TRBJ2-5	-	TRBD1
CASSLAAGAYNEQFF	TGTGCCAGCAGCTTAGCAGCGGGGGCTTACAATGAGCAGTTCTTC	TRBV7-2	TRBJ2-1	medium-sized	TRBD2
CASSRPPGQGAGEQFF	TGCGCCAGCAGCAGACCTCCGGGACAGGGGGCGGGTGAGCAGTTCTTC	TRBV5-1	TRBJ2-1	few	TRBD1
CASSGQGAYEQYF	TGCGCCAGCAGCGGACAGGGAGCTTACGAGCAGTACTTC	TRBV5-1	TRBJ2-7	-	TRBD1
CASSLRGAGDIAKNIQYF	TGTGCCAGCTCACTCCGGGGAGCGGGGGACATAGCCAAAAACATTCAGTACTTC	TRBV18	TRBJ2-4	once	TRBD2
CASGLRGGGEQYF	TGTGCTAGTGGTCTGCGGGGGGGCGGCGAGCAGTACTTC	TRBV12-5	TRBJ2-7	-	TRBD2
CASSPTGGVNTEAFF	TGCGCCAGCAGCCCGACAGGGGGCGTTAACACTGAAGCTTTCTTT	TRBV5-1	TRBJ1-1	-	TRBD1
CASSLHRRRNEQFF	TGTGCCAGCAGCCTCCACCGCCGGCGGAATGAGCAGTTCTTC	TRBV7-9	TRBJ2-1	few	-
CASSLERIAGLYTQYF	TGTGCCAGCAGCTTAGAAAGGATAGCGGGTCTATATACGCAGTATTTT	TRBV7-2	TRBJ2-3	-	TRBD2
CASSYRVDYGYTF	TGTGCCAGCAGTTATCGGGTGGACTATGGCTACACCTTC	TRBV6-5	TRBJ1-2	-	-
CASSGLAELETQYF	TGTGCCAGCAGTGGACTAGCGGAGTTAGAGACCCAGTACTTC	TRBV2	TRBJ2-5	once	TRBD2
CASSMDRGNEQYF	TGCGCCAGCAGCATGGACAGGGGAAACGAGCAGTACTTC	TRBV5-1	TRBJ2-7	-	TRBD1